This entry lists 13 T cell receptor beta chains sequenced from one sample in a study of blood T cell repertoires in COVID-19. Some clones are missing from TCRdb's copy, which holds only in-frame ones; the method was immunoSEQ multiplex PCR. Here the sample spans about 310,000 clones, 87% being singletons. What was sequenced was peripheral blood. The source is a man between 45 and 60 years old with active or convalescent COVID-19.

The V and J genes are TRBV18 and TRBJ1-4, with 8 nucleotides matching TRBD1. The V and J ends lost 3 bases and 6 bases, in that order; junction bases with no gene match: 6. Germline assignment: CDR1 KGHSH and CDR2 LQKENI. The CDR3 is 15 residues long. CDR3 loop: CASSPDRGHDEKLFF. CDR3 DNA sequence: TGTGCCAGCTCACCCGACAGGGGACATGATGAAAAACTGTTTTTT.

The chain couples TRBV3-1 (or the pseudogene TRBV3-2) to TRBJ2-1; 9 bases align to TRBD2. CDR1 and CDR2 from the germline V gene are LGHDT and YNNKEL (reference sequence). There are 17 residues in the CDR3. V was pared by 4 bases and J by 4 bases, with 11 bases of the junction left unmatched. The CDR3 loop reads CASSPRASSGKYNEQFF. The CDR3 nucleotides are TGTGCCAGCAGCCCACGCGCCTCTAGCGGGAAGTACAATGAGCAGTTCTTC.

The rearrangement uses TRBV7-9 and TRBJ1-1; 9 bases are a match to TRBD1. The ends lost 5 bases at V and 1 base at J; junction bases unmatched: 8. CDR1 is SEHNR, CDR2 FQNEAQ, per germline (reference sequence). The CDR3 totals 16 residues. In DNA, the CDR3 is TGTGCCAGCAGCCCCCGAGGACAGGGGCAGAACACTGAAGCTTTCTTT. Its translation: CASSPRGQGQNTEAFF.

This chain links TRBV7-9 with TRBJ2-1; 7 nucleotides align to TRBD2. This CDR3 is 16 amino acids long. After removal of 5 bases from V and 4 bases from J, the junction contained 11 bases not matched to a gene. Looked up from germline, CDR1 is SEHNR and CDR2 is FQNEAQ (reference sequence). CDR3 loop: CASSPETSRQYNEQFF. CDR3 nucleotides: TGTGCCAGCAGCCCCGAGACTAGCAGGCAATACAATGAGCAGTTCTTC.

This rearrangement joins TRBV12-3 or TRBV12-4 to TRBJ1-5; D call uncertain. Deletions cut 4 bases from V and 5 bases from J, with 9 bases between. The CDR3 runs 13 residues. The CDR3, as DNA: TGTGCCAGCAGTTACTCGTCCGATCAGCCCCAGCATTTT. Its translation: CASSYSSDQPQHF.

The chain employs TRBV2 and TRBJ1-5; TRBD1 agrees at 11 bases. In germline, CDR1 is SNHLY, CDR2 FYNNEI. The CDR3 consists of 15 residues. V shed 4 bases, J shed 11 bases, and the junction held 10 bases outside the gene matches. In DNA, the CDR3 is TGTGCCAGCAGTGGGACAGGGGGCTTCGGTCCTTCCCAGCATTTT. Its translation is CASSGTGGFGPSQHF.

This chain connects TRBV28 to TRBJ1-2; no definite D call. The CDR3 runs 19 residues. V lost 3 bases to trimming and J lost 4 bases, with 27 bases between them. The germline V gene has CDR1 MDHEN and CDR2 SYDVKM. The CDR3 DNA reads as TGTGCCAGCAGTTTGACTGGAGAACTTACTAGCCGACCCCCCTATGGCTACACCTTC. Translated, it gives CASSLTGELTSRPPYGYTF.

The genes are TRBV7-9 and TRBJ1-2, with 7 positions matching TRBD1. This CDR3 is 15 amino acids long. CDR1 and CDR2 from the germline V gene are SEHNR and FQNEAQ (reference sequence). V trimming: 3 bases; J trimming: 1 base; junction bases outside the gene matches: 5. The CDR3: CASSLGTANNYGYTF. The CDR3 DNA sequence: TGTGCCAGCAGCTTGGGGACAGCTAATAACTATGGCTACACCTTC. Full variable domain (rest looked up from reference TRBV7-9 and TRBJ1-2): DTGVSQNPRHKITKRGQNVTFRCDPISEHNRLYWYRQTLGQGPEFLTYFQNEAQLEKSRLLSDRFSAERPKGSFSTLEIQRTEQGDSAMYLCASSLGTANNYGYTFGSGTRLTVV.

The rearrangement joins TRBV5-4 to TRBJ2-1; 8 positions match TRBD2. This CDR3 region has 15 residues. Per the germline V gene, CDR1 is SGHNT and CDR2 is YYREEE (reference sequence). J was trimmed by 5 bases and V by 1 base; bases with no gene match: 5. The CDR3 coding sequence is TGTGCCAGCAGCTTGACGGGACTAGGACACAATGAGCAGTTCTTC. Amino acid sequence: CASSLTGLGHNEQFF.

The chain recombines TRBV6-5 with TRBJ1-5; TRBD1 is a possible D gene (6 bases). The germline V and J ends were trimmed by 3 bases and 8 bases, with 14 bases remaining between them. Germline CDR1 reads MNHEY; CDR2 reads SVGAGI. CDR3 size: 14 residues. CDR3 bases: TGTGCCAGCAGTTATCGAGGGGGTAAGGAGCCCCAGCATTTT. Encoded protein: CASSYRGGKEPQHF.

This clone was recorded once. The rearrangement uses TRBV12-3 or TRBV12-4 and TRBJ1-5; the D is unclear. This CDR3 contains 13 residues. Trimming shortened V by 6 bases and J by 1 base, and 7 bases separated the two germline ends. CDR3 in amino acids: CASSLTSNQPQHF. CDR3 DNA: TGTGCCAGCAGCCTGACAAGCAATCAGCCCCAGCATTTT.

This chain connects TRBV4-1 to TRBJ1-4; 8 bases match TRBD1. V lost 5 bases and J lost 4; bases outside the gene matches: 9. This CDR3 has 16 amino acids. The V gene's germline CDR1 is MGHRA and CDR2 YSYEKL. The CDR3, as DNA: TGCGCCAGCAGCATGACCGGGACAGGCAATAATGAAAAACTGTTTTTT. It yields the protein CASSMTGTGNNEKLFF.

This clone was observed once. The V and J genes are TRBV7-3 and TRBJ2-2, with D possibly matching TRBD1 (5 bases). With 3 bases removed from V and 1 base from J, the gap between germline ends came to 9 bases. The CDR3 is 15 residues long. Germline V gene sequence: CDR1 SGHTA, CDR2 FQGTGA. The CDR3 here is CASSFFRENTGELFF. The CDR3 bases are TGTGCCAGCAGCTTTTTCAGGGAGAACACCGGGGAGCTGTTTTTT.